The source of this T cell receptor (beta chain) is a study of vaccination effects on CD4 cells after COVID-19. With regard to this clone: As yet, its antigen is unknown.

V dropped 6 bases and J dropped 6 bases, with 8 bases sitting between them. The CDR3 is 10 amino acids. Germline V gene data show CDR1 as DFQATT and CDR2 as SNEGSKA (reference sequence). Clones were read by immunoSEQ multiplex PCR, and TCRdb kept only the in-frame ones, dropping some. The sample records 20,000 to 25,000 clones, roughly 80% being singletons. In the ViraFEST assay, antigen-specific CD4+ clonotypes were identified by expansion after peptide-pool stimulation. Culture lasted approximately 10 days before CD4+ T cell isolation. This person caught SARS-CoV-2 sometime from March to December 2020, and PCR testing confirmed the infection.

The chain recombines TRBV20-1 with TRBJ1-1; D is unresolved. This TCR was recovered from a human donor who had a prior SARS-CoV-2 infection. Source: CD4+ T cells from PBMCs cultured with a peptide pool, taken before COVID-19 vaccination. The CDR3 reads CSAVRSEAFF. CDR3 coding DNA: TGCAGTGCGGTCCGCTCTGAAGCTTTCTTT.